The rows below give T cell receptor beta chains drawn from one sample of a study of blood T cell repertoires in COVID-19. The data were produced by immunoSEQ multiplex PCR, yet TCRdb's version contains in-frame clones alone and is incomplete. The repertoire holds approximately 320,000 clones, roughly 89% seen once, with approximately 9% in the top ten. Sequenced sample: PBMCs or T cells enriched from blood (not recorded which). Source of these receptors: a woman in her late teens or twenties who had recovered from COVID-19. CDR3s include the opening cysteine and the closing phenylalanine or tryptophan. The order of the fields is D gene, J gene, V gene, CDR3 protein. D genes are given only for firm matches.

D gene: -
J gene: TRBJ1-1
V gene: TRBV4-3
CDR3 protein: CASSREGLWGGEAFF

D gene: TRBD1
J gene: TRBJ1-2
V gene: TRBV9
CDR3 protein: CASSSGTGRDGYTF

D gene: TRBD1
J gene: TRBJ2-5
V gene: TRBV25-1
CDR3 protein: CASVRQGSETQYF

D gene: -
J gene: TRBJ1-5
V gene: TRBV27
CDR3 protein: CASRPTPWAVQPQHF

D gene: TRBD2
J gene: TRBJ2-2
V gene: TRBV7-6
CDR3 protein: CASSRFGTSGRSSNTGELFF

D gene: -
J gene: TRBJ1-2
V gene: TRBV5-3
CDR3 protein: CARSPRVAEGGGYTF

D gene: TRBD2
J gene: TRBJ2-7
V gene: TRBV7-2
CDR3 protein: CASSLGASGRTTSYEQYF

D gene: TRBD1
J gene: TRBJ1-1
V gene: TRBV5-4
CDR3 protein: CASSLAGQDTEAFF

D gene: -
J gene: TRBJ1-1
V gene: TRBV9
CDR3 protein: CASSVGPDTEAFF

D gene: TRBD1
J gene: TRBJ1-4
V gene: TRBV6-5
CDR3 protein: CAGSTGKYEKLFF

D gene: -
J gene: TRBJ1-1
V gene: TRBV9
CDR3 protein: CASSVGTGRGTEAFF

D gene: TRBD1
J gene: TRBJ1-2
V gene: TRBV7-2
CDR3 protein: CASSLFRGQGYTF

D gene: TRBD1
J gene: TRBJ2-7
V gene: TRBV28
CDR3 protein: CASRTGGSYEQYF

D gene: TRBD2
J gene: TRBJ2-7
V gene: TRBV5-6
CDR3 protein: CASSPGGGGRIYYEQYF

D gene: TRBD1
J gene: TRBJ1-6
V gene: TRBV9
CDR3 protein: CASSVLDRVGISPLHF

D gene: TRBD1
J gene: TRBJ2-5
V gene: TRBV7-3
CDR3 protein: CASSQTGGAGKTQYF

D gene: -
J gene: TRBJ2-5
V gene: TRBV28
CDR3 protein: CASSLQGREETQYF

D gene: TRBD1
J gene: TRBJ1-4
V gene: TRBV29-1
CDR3 protein: CSVDAGQGGEKLFF

D gene: -
J gene: TRBJ1-3
V gene: TRBV14
CDR3 protein: CASSQDKEWTQTWTFGNTIYF

D gene: -
J gene: TRBJ2-6
V gene: TRBV24-1
CDR3 protein: CATSDPTGGPSGANVLTF

D gene: -
J gene: TRBJ2-2
V gene: TRBV5-1
CDR3 protein: CASSLAYSGHTGELFF

D gene: TRBD1
J gene: TRBJ1-2
V gene: TRBV28
CDR3 protein: CASSPPAPLTGVLHGYTF

D gene: -
J gene: TRBJ1-5
V gene: TRBV4-2
CDR3 protein: CASSLDGQKGSDSNQPQHF

D gene: TRBD2
J gene: TRBJ2-7
V gene: TRBV30
CDR3 protein: CAWSVQLAGGQEQYF

D gene: TRBD1
J gene: TRBJ1-5
V gene: TRBV28
CDR3 protein: CASSLKLDRDSNQPQHF

D gene: TRBD1
J gene: TRBJ2-3
V gene: TRBV4-3
CDR3 protein: CASSQPGQGTDTQYF

D gene: TRBD1
J gene: TRBJ1-2
V gene: TRBV7-2
CDR3 protein: CASSLHGTGGYGYTF

D gene: -
J gene: TRBJ1-1
V gene: TRBV7-2
CDR3 protein: CASSQHAGYTEAFF

D gene: -
J gene: TRBJ1-2
V gene: TRBV29-1
CDR3 protein: CSVEGISGARRYGYTF

D gene: TRBD2
J gene: TRBJ2-4
V gene: TRBV10-1
CDR3 protein: CASSESGHQFASGLFKAKNIQYF

D gene: TRBD1
J gene: TRBJ1-5
V gene: TRBV6-5
CDR3 protein: CASRVPGQGNQPQHF

D gene: -
J gene: TRBJ2-3
V gene: TRBV6-2/TRBV6-3
CDR3 protein: CASSYSIGSPAADTQYF

D gene: TRBD2
J gene: TRBJ2-3
V gene: TRBV5-4
CDR3 protein: CASSSPGLDRTDTQYF

D gene: -
J gene: TRBJ2-1
V gene: TRBV6-4
CDR3 protein: CASSGSGGSSNEQFF

D gene: -
J gene: TRBJ1-2
V gene: TRBV7-2
CDR3 protein: CASSLDSSSNYGYTF

D gene: -
J gene: TRBJ1-5
V gene: TRBV28
CDR3 protein: CASSLGAFSNQPQHF

D gene: -
J gene: TRBJ2-7
V gene: TRBV5-1
CDR3 protein: CASSLYHEQYF

D gene: -
J gene: TRBJ2-2
V gene: TRBV4-2
CDR3 protein: CASSQGEATFTGELFF

D gene: -
J gene: TRBJ1-2
V gene: TRBV18
CDR3 protein: CASSPPNRANGYTF

D gene: -
J gene: TRBJ2-7
V gene: TRBV7-2
CDR3 protein: CASSPGLAPYEQYF

D gene: TRBD2
J gene: TRBJ2-1
V gene: TRBV4-3
CDR3 protein: CASSQDPGLANEQFF